These 8 T cell receptor beta chains originate from one sample sequenced in a study of metastatic and nonmetastatic thyroid tumors. Thyroid surgery had not been preceded by any treatment in any patient. TCRdb re-analyzed the PCR reads through MiXCR. The repertoire holds 3,500 to 4,000 clones, with about two fifths as singletons. The sample comprised tumor tissue. The receptors derive from a male donor with papillary thyroid cancer or a benign thyroid nodule (not recorded which). Some clones in this sample may be carry-over from other donors' samples.

This clone is medium-sized. The V gene is TRBV6-1, the J gene TRBJ2-4; TRBD2 is a possible D gene (5 bases). With 3 bases removed from V and 6 bases from J, the gap between germline ends came to 12 bases. This CDR3 has 14 residues. Germline values: CDR1 MNHNS, CDR2 SASEGT. The CDR3 region has the DNA TGTGCCAGCAGTGAGCGAGGGAGACTAAACATTCAGTACTTC. As protein: CASSERGRLNIQYF.

In this sample, this clone is large. The rearrangement joins TRBV9 to TRBJ2-1, with 14 bases fitting TRBD2. The CDR3 is 15 residues long. Trimming cost V 2 bases and J 7 bases; bases outside gene matches: 2. Germline V lookup: CDR1 SGDLS, CDR2 YYNGEE. The CDR3 loop is CASSVGTSGRNEQFF. The CDR3 nucleotides read TGTGCCAGCAGCGTCGGGACTAGCGGGAGAAATGAGCAGTTCTTC. The entire variable domain, with the rest obtained from reference TRBV9 and TRBJ2-1, is as follows: DSGVTQTPKHLITATGQRVTLRCSPRSGDLSVYWYQQSLDQGLQFLIQYYNGEERAKGNILERFSAQQFPDLHSELNLSSLELGDSALYFCASSVGTSGRNEQFFGPGTRLTVL.

The chain joins TRBV11-2 to TRBJ2-5, with unresolved D. Germline-derived CDR1 and CDR2 are SGHAT and FQNNGV. With 7 bases removed from V and 5 bases from J, the gap between germline ends came to 20 bases. The CDR3 has 15 amino acids. CDR3 bases: TGTGCCAGCACTCTCGGGTCTTACCGACTTGAGACCCAGTACTTC. It codes for CASTLGSYRLETQYF.

The rearrangement links TRBV20-1 to TRBJ2-1; 8 bases line up with TRBD2. This CDR3 spans 15 amino acids. V trimming: 6 bases; J trimming: 3 bases; junction bases outside the gene matches: 10. The germline gives CDR1 DFQATT, CDR2 SNEGSKA (reference sequence). The CDR3 DNA sequence: TGCAGTGCGGAAGAAATGGGACTAGACTACAATGAGCAGTTCTTC. Its translation is CSAEEMGLDYNEQFF.

The chain is built from TRBV7-8 and TRBJ2-7, with 15 bases lining up with TRBD2. Germline V gene data show CDR1 as SGHVS and CDR2 as FQNEAQ. V lost 1 base, J lost 2 bases, and 0 bases stayed unmatched. CDR3 length: 16 amino acids. The CDR3 loop reads CASSLGTSGRAYEQYF. DNA for the CDR3: TGTGCCAGCAGCTTAGGGACTAGCGGGAGGGCCTACGAGCAGTACTTC.

V gene TRBV13 combines with J gene TRBJ1-4, with D possibly matching TRBD1 (5 bases). The ends were cut back, 3 bases at V and 7 bases at J, with 12 bases in the middle. This CDR3 region has 14 residues. Per the germline V gene, CDR1 is PRHDT and CDR2 is FYEKMQ (reference sequence). The CDR3 nucleotides are TGTGCCAGCAGCTTGGGACGGTCCTTTGAAAAACTGTTTTTT. Translation gives CASSLGRSFEKLFF.

CDR3 DNA sequence: TGTGCCAGCAGTGTCGAGTACAGGGCGGCCGGGGAGCTGTTTTTT. This codes for CASSVEYRAAGELFF. V usage is TRBV6-1 and J usage is TRBJ2-2, with D tentatively TRBD1 (6 bases). The CDR3 spans 15 residues. V was cut by 4 bases and J by 6 bases, with 15 bases left in between. Germline values: CDR1 MNHNS, CDR2 SASEGT.

DNA of the CDR3: TGTGCCAGCAGCCCCGATGGCGCGGGAGTCATGACCCAGTACTTC. Translation: CASSPDGAGVMTQYF. The rearrangement links TRBV7-9 to TRBJ2-5; 7 bases match TRBD2. The junction had 13 bases not matched to a gene; V was cut back by 5 bases and J by 7 bases. The germline gives CDR1 SEHNR, CDR2 FQNEAQ (reference sequence). This CDR3 contains 15 residues. The full variable domain, completed using reference TRBV7-9 and TRBJ2-5, is DTGVSQNPRHKITKRGQNVTFRCDPISEHNRLYWYRQTLGQGPEFLTYFQNEAQLEKSRLLSDRFSAERPKGSFSTLEIQRTEQGDSAMYLCASSPDGAGVMTQYFGPGTRLLVL.